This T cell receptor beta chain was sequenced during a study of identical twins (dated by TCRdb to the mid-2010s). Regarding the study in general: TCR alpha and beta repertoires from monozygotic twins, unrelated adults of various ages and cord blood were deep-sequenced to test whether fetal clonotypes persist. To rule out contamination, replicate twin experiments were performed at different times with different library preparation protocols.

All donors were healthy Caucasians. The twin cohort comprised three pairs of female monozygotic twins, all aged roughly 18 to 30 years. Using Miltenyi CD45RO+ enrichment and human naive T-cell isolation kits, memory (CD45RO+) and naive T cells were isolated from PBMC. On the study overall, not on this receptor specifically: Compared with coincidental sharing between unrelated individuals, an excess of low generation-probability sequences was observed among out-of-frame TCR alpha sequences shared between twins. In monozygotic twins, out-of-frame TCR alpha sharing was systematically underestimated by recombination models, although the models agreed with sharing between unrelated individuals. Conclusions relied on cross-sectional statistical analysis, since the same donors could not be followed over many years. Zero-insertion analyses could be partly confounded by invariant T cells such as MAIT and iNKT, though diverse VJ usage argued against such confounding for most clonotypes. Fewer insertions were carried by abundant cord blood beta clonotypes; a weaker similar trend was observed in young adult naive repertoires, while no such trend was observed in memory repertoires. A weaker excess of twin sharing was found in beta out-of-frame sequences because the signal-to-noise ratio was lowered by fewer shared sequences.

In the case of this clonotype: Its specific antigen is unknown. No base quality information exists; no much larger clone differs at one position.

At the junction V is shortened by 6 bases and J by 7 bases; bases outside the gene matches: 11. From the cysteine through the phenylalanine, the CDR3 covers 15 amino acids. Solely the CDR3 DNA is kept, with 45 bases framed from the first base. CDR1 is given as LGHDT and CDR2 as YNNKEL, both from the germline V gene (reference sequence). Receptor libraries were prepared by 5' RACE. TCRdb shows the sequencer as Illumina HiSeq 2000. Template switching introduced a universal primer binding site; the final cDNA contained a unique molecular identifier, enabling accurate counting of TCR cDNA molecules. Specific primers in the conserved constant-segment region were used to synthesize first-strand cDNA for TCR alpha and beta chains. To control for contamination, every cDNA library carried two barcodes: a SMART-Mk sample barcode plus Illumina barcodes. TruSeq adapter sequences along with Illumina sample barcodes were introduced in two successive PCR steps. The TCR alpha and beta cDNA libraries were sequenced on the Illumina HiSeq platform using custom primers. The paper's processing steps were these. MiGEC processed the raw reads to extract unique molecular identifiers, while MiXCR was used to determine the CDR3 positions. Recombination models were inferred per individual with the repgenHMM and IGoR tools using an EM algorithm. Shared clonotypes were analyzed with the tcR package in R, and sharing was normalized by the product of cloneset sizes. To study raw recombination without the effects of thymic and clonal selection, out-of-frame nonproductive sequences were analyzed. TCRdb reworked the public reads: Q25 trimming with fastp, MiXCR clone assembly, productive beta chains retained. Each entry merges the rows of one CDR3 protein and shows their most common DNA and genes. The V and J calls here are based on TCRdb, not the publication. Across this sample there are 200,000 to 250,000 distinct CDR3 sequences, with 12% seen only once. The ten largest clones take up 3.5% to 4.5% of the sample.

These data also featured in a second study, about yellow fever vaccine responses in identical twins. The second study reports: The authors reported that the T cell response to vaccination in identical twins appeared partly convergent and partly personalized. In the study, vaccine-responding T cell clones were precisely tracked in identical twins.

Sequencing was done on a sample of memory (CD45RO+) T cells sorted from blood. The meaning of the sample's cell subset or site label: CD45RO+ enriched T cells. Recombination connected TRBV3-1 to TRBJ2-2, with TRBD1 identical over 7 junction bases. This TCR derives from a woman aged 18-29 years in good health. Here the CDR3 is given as CASRTRQGVDGELFF. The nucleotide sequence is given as TGTGCCAGCAGGACTCGACAGGGTGTTGACGGGGAGCTGTTTTTT. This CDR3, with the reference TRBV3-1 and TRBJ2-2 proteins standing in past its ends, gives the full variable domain DTAVSQTPKYLVTQMGNDKSIKCEQNLGHDTMYWYKQDSKKFLKIMFSYNNKELIINETVPNRFSPKSPDKAHLNLHINSLELGDSAVYFCASRTRQGVDGELFFGEGSRLTVL.